This is a list of T cell receptor beta chains from one sample in a study of siplizumab effects on memory and regulatory T cells. The repertoire was sequenced with immunoSEQ multiplex PCR; TCRdb's copy has only in-frame clones and lacks some. The sample has 100,000 or so clones; 90% to 95% are singletons. The sample taken for sequencing was Tregs sorted from blood. The receptors were gathered from a human donor in good health. Both conserved end residues are part of each CDR3. D genes are given only for firm matches. Rows give clone size only sometimes, using once, few, many, or a class for an expanded clone.

d_call	v_call	j_call	clone_size	cdr3_aa	cdr3_nt
-	TRBV11-3	TRBJ2-5	-	CASSAGPQETQYF	TGTGCCAGCAGCGCGGGACCGCAAGAGACCCAGTACTTC
-	TRBV15	TRBJ2-4	-	CATGTGPTSYKNIQYF	TGTGCCACCGGTACAGGGCCCACTAGCTACAAAAACATTCAGTACTTC
-	TRBV1	TRBJ2-7	-	CTSSQETYSIRLAGLNEQYF	TGCACCAGCAGCCAAGAAACGTACTCGATTAGGCTAGCGGGACTCAACGAGCAGTACTTC
TRBD2	TRBV9	TRBJ2-1	-	CASSVTSAWGDNEQFF	TGTGCCAGCAGCGTGACTAGCGCCTGGGGGGACAATGAGCAGTTCTTC
-	TRBV7-2	TRBJ2-7	-	CASAIPGMYEQYF	TGTGCCAGCGCCATCCCTGGGATGTACGAGCAGTACTTC
-	TRBV28	TRBJ2-4	once	CASSFPGGVGAKNIQYF	TGTGCCAGCAGTTTCCCGGGGGGCGTAGGAGCCAAAAACATTCAGTACTTC
-	TRBV6-5	TRBJ2-1	few	CASSYYLGHNEQFF	TGTGCCAGCAGTTATTATTTAGGTCACAATGAGCAGTTCTTC
TRBD1	TRBV15	TRBJ2-1	-	CATSRDKGAVGQGNNEQFF	TGTGCCACCAGCAGAGATAAGGGCGCGGTCGGACAGGGGAATAATGAGCAGTTCTTC
TRBD2	TRBV4-2	TRBJ2-7	-	CASSRRTSEQYF	TGTGCCAGCAGCCGCCGGACTAGCGAGCAGTACTTC
-	TRBV9	TRBJ2-1	once	CASSILFAGTDEQFF	TGTGCCAGCAGCATTCTTTTTGCGGGTACGGATGAGCAGTTCTTC
-	TRBV6-6	TRBJ2-3	-	CASSYRDTQYF	TGTGCCAGCAGTTACAGGGATACGCAGTATTTT
TRBD2	TRBV2	TRBJ2-1	-	CASRLAGALFF	TGTGCCAGCAGACTAGCGGGAGCTCTGTTCTTC
-	TRBV7-9	TRBJ2-5	-	CASSRGREETQYF	TGTGCCAGCAGCCGGGGTCGCGAAGAGACCCAGTACTTC
TRBD1	TRBV7-9	TRBJ1-3	-	CASSQDRVSGNTIYF	TGTGCCAGCAGTCAGGACAGGGTCTCTGGAAACACCATATATTTT
-	TRBV30	TRBJ1-2	-	CASTDGSGYTF	TGTGCCTCGACAGATGGGTCTGGCTACACCTTC
-	TRBV25-1	TRBJ1-1	-	CASSPRLLGTEAFF	TGTGCCAGCTCACCCCGGCTATTAGGCACTGAAGCTTTCTTT
TRBD1	TRBV19	TRBJ2-7	once	CASSQTGTGGGEQYF	TGTGCCAGTAGCCAGACCGGGACAGGGGGCGGCGAGCAGTACTTC
-	TRBV28	TRBJ1-4	-	CASVGRNEKLFF	TGTGCCAGCGTTGGACGAAATGAAAAACTGTTTTTT
-	TRBV30	TRBJ2-7	few	CAWSLLSSYEQYF	TGTGCCTGGAGTCTCCTGAGCTCCTACGAGCAGTACTTC
-	TRBV7-9	TRBJ1-2	-	CASSLARELNYGYTF	TGTGCCAGCAGCTTAGCGAGGGAACTGAACTATGGCTACACCTTC
-	TRBV5-1	TRBJ2-3	-	CASSLSDTQYF	TGCGCCAGCAGCTTGTCGGATACGCAGTATTTT
-	TRBV19	TRBJ2-1	-	CASSPSIGLGIDNEQFF	TGTGCCAGTAGTCCCTCAATCGGACTGGGCATCGACAATGAGCAGTTCTTC
TRBD1	TRBV7-9	TRBJ2-2	-	CASSLYRTGITGELFF	TGTGCCAGCAGCTTATACCGGACAGGGATAACCGGGGAGCTGTTTTTT
TRBD1	TRBV27	TRBJ2-6	-	CASSFRDRGSGANVLTF	TGTGCCAGCAGTTTTCGGGACAGGGGCTCTGGGGCCAACGTCCTGACTTTC
TRBD1	TRBV5-6	TRBJ2-3	-	CASTLMTGARTDTQYF	TGTGCCAGCACCTTGATGACAGGGGCCCGCACAGATACGCAGTATTTT
-	TRBV5-4	TRBJ2-1	once	CASRPGGDLGGRNEQFF	TGTGCCAGCCGCCCCGGGGGAGATCTAGGGGGTCGGAATGAGCAGTTCTTC
TRBD1	TRBV28	TRBJ1-4	-	CASSLYGTGGKLFF	TGTGCCAGCAGTTTATATGGGACAGGGGGAAAACTGTTTTTT
-	TRBV6-1	TRBJ2-2	once	CASRPEGTGELFF	TGTGCCAGCAGGCCGGAGGGGACCGGGGAGCTGTTTTTT
-	TRBV7-3	TRBJ2-1	-	CASSTQLRGEQFF	TGTGCCAGCAGCACCCAGCTTCGAGGGGAGCAGTTCTTC
-	TRBV5-6	TRBJ1-6	once	CASSRSQVYNSPLHF	TGTGCCAGCAGCCGGAGTCAGGTCTATAATTCACCCCTCCACTTT
TRBD1	TRBV28	TRBJ1-2	-	CASSPWTGDVSFRGYTF	TGTGCCAGCAGTCCATGGACAGGGGATGTATCATTTAGGGGCTACACCTTC
TRBD1	TRBV19	TRBJ1-1	few	CASSIGQGYTEAFF	TGTGCCAGTAGTATAGGACAGGGTTACACTGAAGCTTTCTTT
-	TRBV15	TRBJ2-3	-	CATSSEWVDSTDTQYF	TGTGCCACCAGCAGCGAGTGGGTGGATAGCACAGATACGCAGTATTTT
-	TRBV28	TRBJ2-3	-	CAITKGGGPYF	TGTGCTATCACAAAAGGGGGAGGGCCGTATTTT
-	TRBV6-1	TRBJ2-3	-	CASSPRLDTQYF	TGTGCCAGCAGTCCCCGTTTAGATACGCAGTATTTT
-	TRBV7-9	TRBJ2-7	-	CASSLVGNEQYF	TGTGCCAGCAGCTTAGTGGGTAACGAGCAGTACTTC
TRBD2	TRBV7-3	TRBJ2-1	once	CASSLIGPGLAGGPTPPLFF	TGTGCCAGCAGCTTAATTGGCCCGGGACTAGCGGGAGGGCCAACCCCCCCACTGTTCTTC
-	TRBV18	TRBJ2-7	-	CASSPSLGYEQYF	TGTGCCAGCTCACCTTCCCTGGGCTACGAGCAATACTTC
-	TRBV5-6	TRBJ1-5	-	CASSLGERVNQPQHF	TGTGCCAGCAGCTTGGGCGAGCGGGTAAATCAGCCCCAGCATTTT
-	TRBV6-1	TRBJ2-1	once	CASSRDLVGNEQFF	TGTGCCAGCAGTAGGGACCTCGTAGGGAATGAGCAGTTCTTC
-	TRBV11-2	TRBJ1-2	-	CASSLPKPLRASYGYTF	TGTGCCAGCAGCTTACCGAAACCCCTACGGGCTTCCTATGGCTACACCTTC
-	TRBV28	TRBJ2-1	-	CASANYNSDEQFF	TGTGCCAGCGCCAACTATAACTCGGATGAGCAGTTCTTC